Following are 11 T cell receptor beta chains from one sample sequenced in a study of T cell responses to AZD1222 COVID-19 vaccine. Measured with immunoSEQ multiplex PCR; TCRdb has only the in-frame clones, and not every one. The sample records fewer than 150,000 clones, about 91% being singletons. Sample: peripheral blood, taken on day 0 of AZD1222 vaccination. The receptors stem from an adult in good health.

This chain joins TRBV6-1 and TRBJ2-3; the D is unclear. CDR3 size: 16 residues. Germline loops: CDR1 MNHNS, CDR2 SASEGT. V shed 1 base and J shed 4 bases, with 15 bases lying between them. As DNA, the CDR3 is TGTGCCAGCAGTGAAGTAGACTCGACATGGGCAGATACGCAGTATTTT. This translates into CASSEVDSTWADTQYF.

The V call is TRBV5-1, the J call TRBJ1-2; D not resolved. CDR3 length equals 11 residues. The V gene's germline CDR1 is SGHRS and CDR2 YFSETQ. The V and J ends lost 1 base and 6 bases respectively, with 4 bases between them. DNA of the CDR3: TGCGCCAGCAGCTTGAACAATGGCTACACCTTC. This sequence encodes CASSLNNGYTF.

The chain is built from TRBV12-3 or TRBV12-4 and TRBJ1-2; unclear D gene. Trimming removed 5 bases from V and 4 bases from J, with 11 bases in between. The CDR3 runs 13 residues. CDR3 sequence: CASSAGQLYGYTF. The CDR3 bases are TGTGCCAGCAGTGCCGGGCAGCTCTATGGCTACACCTTC.

V gene TRBV21-1 combines with J gene TRBJ1-1. TRBV21-1 is a pseudogene locus. The CDR3 spans 19 residues. The CDR3 DNA reads TGTGCCAGCAGCAAAGGGACAGAGCCAGGGCGGGGTCGTTGGTCTGAAGCTTTCTTT. As protein: CASSKGTEPGRGRWSEAFF.

The chain is built from TRBV27 and TRBJ2-7; 10 bases match TRBD1. The CDR3 has 15 residues. V lost 5 bases and J lost 3; bases outside the gene matches: 7. Germline CDR1 and CDR2: MNHEY and SMNVEV (reference sequence). Here the CDR3 reads CASSTRDRGGYEQYF. Written as DNA, the CDR3 is TGTGCCAGCAGTACCAGGGACAGGGGTGGCTACGAGCAGTACTTC.

This clone was counted a single time. CDR3 region: CASSEGSEQFF. The CDR3 coding sequence is TGCGCCAGCAGTGAAGGGAGCGAGCAGTTCTTC. The chain combines TRBV10-2 with TRBJ2-1; D possibly corresponds to TRBD2 (5 bases). V lost 3 bases, J lost 10 bases, and 7 bases lay in between. The CDR3 spans 11 residues. The germline CDR1 and CDR2 sequences are WSHSY and SAAADI.

V gene TRBV6-5 combines with J gene TRBJ1-4, with D possibly being TRBD1 (6 bases). The V gene lost 0 bases and the J gene lost 8 bases, with 13 bases spanning the gap. The CDR3 consists of 15 residues. Germline V gene sequence: CDR1 MNHEY, CDR2 SVGAGI. CDR3 bases: TGTGCCAGCAGTTACTCGGGGGGCCCCGTGGAAAAACTGTTTTTT. Residues: CASSYSGGPVEKLFF.

The chain joins TRBV28 to TRBJ2-1, with 7 positions matching TRBD2. This CDR3 comprises 15 residues. V was clipped by 10 bases and J by 0 bases; unmatched bases: 9. Germline V gives CDR1 MDHEN, CDR2 SYDVKM. The CDR3 sequence: CATGLAVSSYNEQFF. Written as DNA, the CDR3 is TGTGCCACCGGCCTAGCGGTGAGCTCCTACAATGAGCAGTTCTTC.

The chain combines TRBV7-4 with TRBJ2-2; tentative D call: TRBD1 (6 bases). Germline CDR1 reads SGHVT; CDR2 reads SQSDAQ. The CDR3 extends over 17 amino acids. The V end lost 1 base, the J end lost 3 bases, and 15 bases lay between the germline ends. In DNA, the CDR3 is TGTGCCAGCAGCTTAGATTGTACAGGGAGCGACACCGGGGAGCTGTTTTTT. Translated, it gives CASSLDCTGSDTGELFF.

The chain carries TRBV7-3 and TRBJ1-1; 12 bases are shared with TRBD1. Germline trimming cut 1 base from V and 1 base from J; bases unmatched to any gene: 4. The CDR3 spans 17 residues. Germline CDR1 reads SGHTA; CDR2 reads FQGTGA. CDR3 amino acids: CASSLMGQGARNTEAFF. The CDR3 bases are TGTGCCAGCAGCTTAATGGGACAGGGGGCACGGAACACTGAAGCTTTCTTT.

The V call is TRBV19, the J call TRBJ2-7; no definite D call. In germline, CDR1 is LNHDA, CDR2 SQIVND (reference sequence). This CDR3 region has 13 residues. Trimming shortened V by 6 bases and J by 1 base, and 10 bases separated the two germline ends. In DNA form, the CDR3 reads TGTGCCAGTAGCCCATCCGGGTCCTACGAGCAGTACTTC. It translates to CASSPSGSYEQYF.